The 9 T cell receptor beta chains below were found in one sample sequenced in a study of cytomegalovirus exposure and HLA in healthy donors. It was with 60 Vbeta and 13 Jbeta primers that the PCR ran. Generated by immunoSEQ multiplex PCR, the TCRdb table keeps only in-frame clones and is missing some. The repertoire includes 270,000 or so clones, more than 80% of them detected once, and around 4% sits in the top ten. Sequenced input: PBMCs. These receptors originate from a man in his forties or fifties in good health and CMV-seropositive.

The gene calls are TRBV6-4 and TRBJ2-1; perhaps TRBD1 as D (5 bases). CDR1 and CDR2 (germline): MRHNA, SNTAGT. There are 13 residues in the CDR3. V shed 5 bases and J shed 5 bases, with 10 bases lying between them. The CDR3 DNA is TGTGCCAGCAGTATGGGGCTCCACAATGAGCAGTTCTTC. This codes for CASSMGLHNEQFF.

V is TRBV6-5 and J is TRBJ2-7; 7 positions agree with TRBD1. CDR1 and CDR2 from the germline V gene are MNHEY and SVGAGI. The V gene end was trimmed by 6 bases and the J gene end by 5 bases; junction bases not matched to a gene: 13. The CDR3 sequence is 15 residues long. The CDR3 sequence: CASRPGVGGVHEQYF. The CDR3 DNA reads TGTGCCAGCAGACCCGGGGTAGGGGGCGTCCACGAGCAGTACTTC.

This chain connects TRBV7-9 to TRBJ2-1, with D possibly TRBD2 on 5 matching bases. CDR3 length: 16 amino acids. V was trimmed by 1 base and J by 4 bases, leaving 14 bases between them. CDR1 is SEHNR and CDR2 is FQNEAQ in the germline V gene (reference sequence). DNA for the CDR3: TGTGCCAGCAGCTTAGGGTCTAGCAGATATTACAATGAGCAGTTCTTC. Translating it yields CASSLGSSRYYNEQFF.

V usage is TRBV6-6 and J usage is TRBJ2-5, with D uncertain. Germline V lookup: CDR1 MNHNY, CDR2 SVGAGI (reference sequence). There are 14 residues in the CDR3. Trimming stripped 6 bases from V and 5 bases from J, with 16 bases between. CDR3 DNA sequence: TGTGCCAGCAGCTATATGGCAGAGGAGGAGACCCAGTACTTC. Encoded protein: CASSYMAEEETQYF.

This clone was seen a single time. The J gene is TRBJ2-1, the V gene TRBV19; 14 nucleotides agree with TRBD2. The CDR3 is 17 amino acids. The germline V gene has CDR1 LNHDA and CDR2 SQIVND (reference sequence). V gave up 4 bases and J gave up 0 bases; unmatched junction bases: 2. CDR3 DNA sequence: TGTGCCAGTAGTAAGACTAGCGGGAGGGCCTCCTACAATGAGCAGTTCTTC. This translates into CASSKTSGRASYNEQFF.

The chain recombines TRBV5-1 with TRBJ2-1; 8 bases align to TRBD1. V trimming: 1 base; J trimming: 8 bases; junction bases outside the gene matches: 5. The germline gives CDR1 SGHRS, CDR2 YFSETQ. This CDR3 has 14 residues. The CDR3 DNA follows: TGCGCCAGCAGCTTGAATCTACAGGGGGATGAGCAGTTCTTC. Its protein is CASSLNLQGDEQFF.

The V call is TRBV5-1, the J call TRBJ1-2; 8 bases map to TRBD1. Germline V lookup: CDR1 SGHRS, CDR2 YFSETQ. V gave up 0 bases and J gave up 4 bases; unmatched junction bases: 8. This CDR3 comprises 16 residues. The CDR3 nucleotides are TGCGCCAGCAGCTTGGGAACACAGGGGGGGCCCTATGGCTACACCTTC. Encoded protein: CASSLGTQGGPYGYTF.

CDR3 in DNA: TGTGCCAGCAGTTATCGAGACAGGTACAATGAGCAGTTCTTC. Encoded protein: CASSYRDRYNEQFF. This chain joins TRBV6-5 and TRBJ2-1, with D maybe TRBD1 (6 bases). The CDR3 is 14 residues long. V was shortened by 3 bases and J by 4 bases, with 10 bases between the two germline ends. Germline-derived CDR1 and CDR2 are MNHEY and SVGAGI.

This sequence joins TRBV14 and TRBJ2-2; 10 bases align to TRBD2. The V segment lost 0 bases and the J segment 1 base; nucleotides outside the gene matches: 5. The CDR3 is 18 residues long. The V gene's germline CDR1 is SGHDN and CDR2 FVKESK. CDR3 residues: CASSQDPRLAGNTGELFF. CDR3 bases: TGTGCCAGCAGCCAAGACCCGAGACTAGCGGGGAACACCGGGGAGCTGTTTTTT.